This T cell receptor (beta chain) came from a study of blood T cell repertoires in COVID-19 (dated by TCRdb to the early 2020s). With regard to the full study: Samples from collaborators originated in the United States, Italy and Spain and spanned both the acute and convalescent phases of COVID-19. The material from the prospective study consisted of cDNA or gDNA derived from T cells, B-cell-depleted T cells, or PBMCs. Subjects who had been exposed to COVID-19, were actively infected with it, or had recovered from it provided the deeply sampled blood TCRbeta repertoires that made up the dataset. A freely available public database, intended as a resource for researchers studying the immune response to SARS-CoV-2, is where the repertoires were released. The samples were drawn from two sources: the first 160 participants of the ongoing ImmuneRACE study, and over 1,000 subjects contributed by 6 global collaborators. Nearly every sample came with metadata listing a de-identified subject ID, COVID-19 status, age in years and sex. Where available, HLA class I and class II types were obtained from metadata supplied by the sample provider rather than from assay-based typing.

In the prospective study, participants were roughly 18 to 90 years old, resided in about two dozen geographic areas of the United States, and were enrolled through a virtual design. In the prospective study, participants were assigned to cohorts based on the clinical history participants reported in a screening survey and a study questionnaire. Each participant in the prospective study had whole blood, serum and a nasopharyngeal or oropharyngeal swab collected by mobile phlebotomists. Over an approximately 2-month period, participants in the prospective study had the option of providing additional blood draws and questionnaires. Blood samples from the prospective study were shipped frozen or at room temperature prior to DNA extraction. The immunoSEQ Assay, a bias-controlled multiplex PCR, was used to amplify TCRbeta CDR3 regions from genomic DNA. Per the source publication's procedure: Within the assay, amplification of reference gene primers was used to estimate how many nucleated cells each sample contained. Sequence reads were collapsed and filtered to measure the absolute abundance of every unique TCRbeta CDR3 rearrangement. For each sample, productive Simpson clonality was calculated as the square root of Simpson's diversity index over productive rearrangements. The table comes from immuneACCESS by way of TCRdb, which keeps in-frame sequences with V and J called. Part of the clones is missing from these tables; in studies checked, under half for an unresolved V gene and the rest for unknown reasons. Clone size and V and J calls were adopted from that table, with D and trimming inferred from the DNA. The sample records 190,000 or so clones, about 91% of which are singletons. Jointly, the top ten make up approximately 10% of the sample.

V has 3 bases trimmed and J has 5 bases trimmed; junction bases matching no gene number 7. Reading the germline V gene gives CDR1 MGHDK and CDR2 SYGVNS. Its CDR3 holds 15 amino acids, cysteine through phenylalanine. Only CDR3 DNA is held: 45 bases, read in frame from base 1. This clone was counted a few times. It lacks a known antigen. Within one base of it there is no much larger clone, and no base qualities were kept. Beyond this particular receptor, the publication reports: Clinical and demographic metadata were provided uncurated, with the amount varying by source and participant.

The receptor was derived from a man younger than 30 with acute COVID-19. Sequencing input: PBMCs or T cells enriched from blood (not recorded which). The V gene is TRBV25-1 and the J gene is TRBJ2-7; the junction holds 10 bases that match TRBD1. The nucleotides read TGTGCCAGCAGTGATAGCCGACAGGGGGCCCACGAGCAGTACTTC. The encoded protein is CASSDSRQGAHEQYF.